This TCR beta chain is drawn from a study of PD-1 blockade in classical Hodgkin lymphoma. Study context: Patients received nivolumab 3 mg/kg intravenously every 2 weeks.

With regard to this clone: What it binds is not known.

This CDR3 has 17 amino acids. Germline V gene data show CDR1 as SGHRS and CDR2 as YFSETQ. Trimming at V came to 1 base and at J to 2 bases, leaving 9 bases not matched to a gene. Points from the study as a whole: Relapsed/refractory patients reportedly had the lowest baseline TCR diversity, below newly diagnosed patients, who were below healthy donors. Complete responders showed a baseline diversity that resembled the diversity of newly diagnosed patients.

Each of the patients experienced relapse following autologous stem cell transplantation, and their brentuximab vedotin exposure differed. Sequenced by immunoSEQ multiplex PCR; TCRdb stores in-frame clones only, minus some. The sample carries about 97,000 clones, approximately 90% recorded once. This receptor was obtained from a human donor with classical Hodgkin lymphoma. Source: peripheral blood mononuclear cells (PBMCs), taken before the second cycle of nivolumab. The chain employs TRBV5-1 and TRBJ2-3; the match to TRBD2 covers 8 bases. The DNA of the CDR3 is TGCGCCAGCAGCTTGCGGCCTTGGCGGGGGGTCACAGATACGCAGTATTTT. It codes for CASSLRPWRGVTDTQYF.